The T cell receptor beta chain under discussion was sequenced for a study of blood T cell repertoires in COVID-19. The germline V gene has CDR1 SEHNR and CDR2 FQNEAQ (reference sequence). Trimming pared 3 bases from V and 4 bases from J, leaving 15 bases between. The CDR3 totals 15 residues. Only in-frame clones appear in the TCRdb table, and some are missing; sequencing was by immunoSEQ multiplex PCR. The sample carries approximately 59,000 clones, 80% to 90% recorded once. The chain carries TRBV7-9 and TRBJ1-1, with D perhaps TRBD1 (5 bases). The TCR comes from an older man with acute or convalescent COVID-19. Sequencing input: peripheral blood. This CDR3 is CASSLVGLGATEAFF. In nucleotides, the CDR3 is TGTGCCAGCAGCTTGGTGGGACTCGGGGCCACTGAAGCTTTCTTT.